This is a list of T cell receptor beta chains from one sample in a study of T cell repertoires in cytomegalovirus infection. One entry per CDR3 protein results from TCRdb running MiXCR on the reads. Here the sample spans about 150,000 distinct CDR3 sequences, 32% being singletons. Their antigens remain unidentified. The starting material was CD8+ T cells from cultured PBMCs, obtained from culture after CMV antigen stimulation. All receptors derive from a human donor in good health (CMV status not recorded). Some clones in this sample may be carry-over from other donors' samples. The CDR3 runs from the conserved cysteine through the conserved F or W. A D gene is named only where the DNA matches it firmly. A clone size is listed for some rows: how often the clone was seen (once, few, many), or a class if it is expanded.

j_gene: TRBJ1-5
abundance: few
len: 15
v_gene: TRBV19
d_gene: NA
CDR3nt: TGTGCCACCCACCCGAGGGGGACAAGCAATCAGCCCCAGCATTTT
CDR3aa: CATHPRGTSNQPQHF

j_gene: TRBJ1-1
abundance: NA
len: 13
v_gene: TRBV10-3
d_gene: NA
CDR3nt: TGTGCCATCAGTGAATACGGCTCTACTGAAGCTTTCTTT
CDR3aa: CAISEYGSTEAFF

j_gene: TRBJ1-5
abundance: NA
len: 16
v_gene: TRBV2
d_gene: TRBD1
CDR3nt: TGTGCCAGCACGGGACAGGGGATCTTTAGCAATCAGCCCCAGCATTTT
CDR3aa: CASTGQGIFSNQPQHF

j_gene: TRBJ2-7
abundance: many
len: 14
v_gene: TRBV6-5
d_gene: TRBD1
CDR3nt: TGTGCCAGCAGTTACGGCGCAGGGGGCTACGAGCAGTACTTC
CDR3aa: CASSYGAGGYEQYF

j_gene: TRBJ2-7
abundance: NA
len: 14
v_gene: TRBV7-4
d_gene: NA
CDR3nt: TGTGCCAGCAGCTTATCGGTAGGGTCGACCGAGCAGTACTTC
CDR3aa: CASSLSVGSTEQYF

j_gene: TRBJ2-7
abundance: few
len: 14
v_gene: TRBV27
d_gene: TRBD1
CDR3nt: TGTGCCAGCAGTACCTGGGACAGAACCTACGAGCAGTACTTC
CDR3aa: CASSTWDRTYEQYF

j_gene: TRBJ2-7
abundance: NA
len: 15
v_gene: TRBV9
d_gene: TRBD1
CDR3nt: TGTGCCAGCAGCCAACAAGGGACAGGCATCCACGAGCAGTACTTC
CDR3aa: CASSQQGTGIHEQYF

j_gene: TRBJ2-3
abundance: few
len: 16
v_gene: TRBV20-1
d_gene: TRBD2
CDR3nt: TGCAGTGCTGAGGCCCTTCTAGCGGGGGAGACAGATACGCAGTATTTT
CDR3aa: CSAEALLAGETDTQYF

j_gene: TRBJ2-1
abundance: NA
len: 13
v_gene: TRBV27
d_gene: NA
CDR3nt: TGTGCCAGCAGCCCAGACTTCTACAATGAGCAGTTCTTC
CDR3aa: CASSPDFYNEQFF

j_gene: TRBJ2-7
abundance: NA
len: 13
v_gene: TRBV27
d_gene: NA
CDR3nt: TGTGCCAGCAGTTTATATGGGGCTAGTGAGCAGTACTTC
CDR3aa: CASSLYGASEQYF

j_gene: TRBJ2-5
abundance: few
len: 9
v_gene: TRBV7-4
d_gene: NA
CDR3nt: TGTGCCAGCAGCTCTCGGCAGTACTTC
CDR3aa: CASSSRQYF

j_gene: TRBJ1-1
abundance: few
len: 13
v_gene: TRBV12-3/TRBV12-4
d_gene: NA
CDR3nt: TGTGCCAGCAGTTCATTTTGGAACACTGAAGCTTTCTTT
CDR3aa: CASSSFWNTEAFF

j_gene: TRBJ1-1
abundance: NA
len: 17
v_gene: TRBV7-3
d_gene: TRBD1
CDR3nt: TGTGCCAGCAGCTCAGGCCAGGGACAGGGGGCTAATACTGAAGCTTTCTTT
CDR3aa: CASSSGQGQGANTEAFF

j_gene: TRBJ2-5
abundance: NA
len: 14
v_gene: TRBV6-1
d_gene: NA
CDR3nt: TGTGCCAGCAGTGAACCAAGTGGGCAAGAGACCCAGTACTTC
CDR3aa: CASSEPSGQETQYF

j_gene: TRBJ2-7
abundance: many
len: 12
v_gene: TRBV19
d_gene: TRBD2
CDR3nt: TGTGCCAGTCGCGGGGGGCTCTACGAGCAGTACTTC
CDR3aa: CASRGGLYEQYF

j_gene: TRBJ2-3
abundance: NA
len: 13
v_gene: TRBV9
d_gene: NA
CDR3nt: TGTGCCAGCAGCGTAGAGGGCACAGATACGCAGTATTTT
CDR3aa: CASSVEGTDTQYF

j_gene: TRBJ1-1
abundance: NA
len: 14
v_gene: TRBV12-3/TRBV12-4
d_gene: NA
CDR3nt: TGTGCCAGCAGTCCGGGGGGCCCCTACACTGAAGCTTTCTTT
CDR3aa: CASSPGGPYTEAFF

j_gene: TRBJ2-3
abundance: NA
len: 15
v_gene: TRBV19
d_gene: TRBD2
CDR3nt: TGTGCCAGTACTAAACTAGCGGGCCCGGCCCATACGCAGTATTTT
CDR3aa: CASTKLAGPAHTQYF

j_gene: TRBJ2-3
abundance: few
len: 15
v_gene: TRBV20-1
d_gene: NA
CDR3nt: TGCAGTGCTAGAGCGGTGGGGACAAACACAGATACGCAGTATTTT
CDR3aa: CSARAVGTNTDTQYF

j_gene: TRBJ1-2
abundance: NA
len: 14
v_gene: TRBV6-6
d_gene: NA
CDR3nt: TGTGCCAGCAGTTACTCCGGACAGATCTATGGCTACACCTTC
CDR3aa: CASSYSGQIYGYTF

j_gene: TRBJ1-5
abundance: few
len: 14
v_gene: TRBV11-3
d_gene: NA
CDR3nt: TGTGCCAGCAGCTTAGTGGGGTGCAATCAGCCCCAGCATTTT
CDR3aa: CASSLVGCNQPQHF

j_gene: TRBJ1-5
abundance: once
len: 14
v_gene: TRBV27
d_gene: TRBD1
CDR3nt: TGTGCCAGCAGTACGGGACAGGATAATCAGCCCCAGCATTTT
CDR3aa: CASSTGQDNQPQHF

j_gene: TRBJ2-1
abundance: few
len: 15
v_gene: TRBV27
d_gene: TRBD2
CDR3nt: TGTGCCAGCAGTTCTACTAGCGGGGGGGCCTTCGAGCAGTTCTTC
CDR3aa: CASSSTSGGAFEQFF

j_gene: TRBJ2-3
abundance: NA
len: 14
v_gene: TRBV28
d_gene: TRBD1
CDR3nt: TGTGCCAGCGCCAGACAGGGTCGCACAGATACGCAGTATTTT
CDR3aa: CASARQGRTDTQYF

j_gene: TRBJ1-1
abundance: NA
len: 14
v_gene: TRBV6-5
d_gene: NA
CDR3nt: TGTGCCAGCAGCCTCGGACTGCTGAACACTGAAGCTTTCTTT
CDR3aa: CASSLGLLNTEAFF

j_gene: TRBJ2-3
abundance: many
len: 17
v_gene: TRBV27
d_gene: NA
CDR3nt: TGTGCCAGCAGTCCCAGGACCCCGAGGGCTTACACAGATACGCAGTATTTT
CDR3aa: CASSPRTPRAYTDTQYF

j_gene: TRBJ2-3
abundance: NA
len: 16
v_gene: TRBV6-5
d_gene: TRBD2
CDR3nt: TGTGCCAGCAGTGGGGTAGCGGGGGGGCCGACAGATACGCAGTATTTT
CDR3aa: CASSGVAGGPTDTQYF

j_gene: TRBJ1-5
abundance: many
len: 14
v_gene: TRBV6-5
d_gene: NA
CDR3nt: TGTGCCAGCAGTTACTCCGGGTTTGGTCAGCCCCAGCATTTT
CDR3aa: CASSYSGFGQPQHF

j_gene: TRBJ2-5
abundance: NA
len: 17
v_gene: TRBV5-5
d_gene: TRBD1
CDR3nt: TGTGCCAGCAGCCCCCCCCTGACAGGGCCACCCTTCAAGACCCAGTACTTC
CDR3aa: CASSPPLTGPPFKTQYF

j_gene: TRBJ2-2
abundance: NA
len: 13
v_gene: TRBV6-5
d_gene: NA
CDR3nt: TGTGCCAGCAGACCCACCGGGGCCGGGGAGCTGTTTTTT
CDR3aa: CASRPTGAGELFF

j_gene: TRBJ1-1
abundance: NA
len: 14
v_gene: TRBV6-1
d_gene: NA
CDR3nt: TGTGCCAGCAGTGAATTCGGATTTAACACTGAAGCTTTCTTT
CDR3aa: CASSEFGFNTEAFF

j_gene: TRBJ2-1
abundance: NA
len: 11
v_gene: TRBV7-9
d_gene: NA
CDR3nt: TGTGCCAGCAGCTTCACGGAGGAGCAGTTCTTC
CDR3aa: CASSFTEEQFF

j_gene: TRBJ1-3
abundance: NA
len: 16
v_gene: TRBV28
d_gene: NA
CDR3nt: TGTGCCAGCAGGGGCCTTAAGGAGCCCTCTGGAAACACCATATATTTT
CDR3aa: CASRGLKEPSGNTIYF

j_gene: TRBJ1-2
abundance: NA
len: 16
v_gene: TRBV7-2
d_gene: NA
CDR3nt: TGTGCCAGCAGCTATATTAACTACCGGGCTAACTATGGCTACACCTTC
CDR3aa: CASSYINYRANYGYTF

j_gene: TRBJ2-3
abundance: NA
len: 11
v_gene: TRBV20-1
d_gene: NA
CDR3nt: TGCAGTGCTAGCTCTACAGATACGCAGTATTTT
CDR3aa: CSASSTDTQYF